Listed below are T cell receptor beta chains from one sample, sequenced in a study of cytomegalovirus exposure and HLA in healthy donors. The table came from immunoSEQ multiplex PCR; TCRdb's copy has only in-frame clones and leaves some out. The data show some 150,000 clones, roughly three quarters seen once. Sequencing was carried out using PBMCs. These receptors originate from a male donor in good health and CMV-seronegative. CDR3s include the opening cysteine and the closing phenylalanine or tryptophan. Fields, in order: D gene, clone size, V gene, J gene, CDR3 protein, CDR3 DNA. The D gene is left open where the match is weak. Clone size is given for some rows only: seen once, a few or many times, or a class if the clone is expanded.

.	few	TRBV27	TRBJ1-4	CASSFGGLGEKLFF	TGTGCCAGCAGTTTCGGGGGGCTTGGTGAAAAACTGTTTTTT
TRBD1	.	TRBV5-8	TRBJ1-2	CASSFRTGGSYGYTF	TGTGCCAGCAGCTTCCGAACAGGGGGCTCCTATGGCTACACCTTC
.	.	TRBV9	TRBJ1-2	CASSVGAGDGYTF	TGTGCCAGCAGCGTAGGAGCGGGGGATGGCTACACCTTC
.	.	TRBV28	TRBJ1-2	CASSLEGLYGYTF	TGTGCCAGCAGTTTAGAGGGCCTCTATGGCTACACCTTC
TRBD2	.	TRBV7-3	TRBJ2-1	CASSRTGTMYNEQFF	TGTGCCAGCAGCCGTACCGGGACTATGTACAATGAGCAGTTCTTC
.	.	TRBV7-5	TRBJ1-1	CVTGTANTEAFF	TGTGTAACCGGGACAGCAAACACTGAAGCTTTCTTT
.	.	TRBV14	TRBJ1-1	CASSQDRALRGTEAFF	TGTGCCAGCAGCCAAGATAGGGCACTAAGGGGCACTGAAGCTTTCTTT
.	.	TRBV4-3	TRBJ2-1	CASSQSLGGSYNEQFF	TGCGCCAGCAGCCAGAGTCTAGGGGGCTCCTACAATGAGCAGTTCTTC
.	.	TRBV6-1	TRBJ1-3	CASSEGDNLSGNTIYF	TGTGCCAGCAGTGAAGGGGACAATCTCTCTGGAAACACCATATATTTT
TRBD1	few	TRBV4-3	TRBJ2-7	CASSQDAGQGSYEQYF	TGCGCCAGCAGCCAAGACGCGGGACAGGGATCCTACGAGCAGTACTTC
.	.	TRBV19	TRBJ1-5	CASSIVRGPGPQHF	TGTGCCAGTAGTATAGTAAGAGGGCCAGGGCCCCAGCATTTT
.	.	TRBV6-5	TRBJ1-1	CASSPQKNTEAFF	TGTGCCAGCAGTCCCCAGAAGAACACTGAAGCTTTCTTT
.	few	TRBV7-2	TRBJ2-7	CASSTGRGRYEQYF	TGTGCCAGCAGCACCGGCAGGGGTCGCTACGAGCAGTACTTC
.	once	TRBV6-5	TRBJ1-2	CASSQPGFYGYTF	TGTGCCAGCAGTCAACCAGGGTTCTATGGCTACACCTTC
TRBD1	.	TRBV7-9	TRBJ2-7	CASSPLIAGGPHYEQYF	TGTGCCAGCAGCCCCCTCATAGCAGGGGGCCCGCACTACGAGCAGTACTTC
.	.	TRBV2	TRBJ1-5	CASRAQNSNQPQHF	TGTGCCAGCAGGGCACAGAATAGCAATCAGCCCCAGCATTTT
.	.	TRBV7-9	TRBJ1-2	CSSSSPSLRVYGYTF	TGTTCCAGCAGCTCGCCCTCGTTGCGGGTCTATGGCTACACCTTC